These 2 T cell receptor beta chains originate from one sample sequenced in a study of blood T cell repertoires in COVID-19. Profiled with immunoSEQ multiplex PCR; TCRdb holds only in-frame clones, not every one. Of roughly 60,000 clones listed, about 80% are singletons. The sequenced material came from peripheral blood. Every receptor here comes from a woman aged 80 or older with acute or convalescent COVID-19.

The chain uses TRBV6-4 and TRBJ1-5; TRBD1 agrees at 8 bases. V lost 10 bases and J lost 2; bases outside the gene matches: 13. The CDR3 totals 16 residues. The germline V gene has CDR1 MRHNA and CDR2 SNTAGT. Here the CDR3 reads CATLFYRGSCNQPQHF. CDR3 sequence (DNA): TGTGCCACCTTATTTTACAGGGGGAGTTGCAATCAGCCCCAGCATTTT.

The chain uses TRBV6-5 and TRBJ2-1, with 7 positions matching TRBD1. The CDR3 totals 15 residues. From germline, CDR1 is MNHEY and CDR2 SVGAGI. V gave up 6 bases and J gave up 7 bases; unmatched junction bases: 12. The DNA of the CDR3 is TGTGCCAGCAGGGACTTCCGGGACAGCGTAAATGAGCAGTTCTTC. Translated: CASRDFRDSVNEQFF.